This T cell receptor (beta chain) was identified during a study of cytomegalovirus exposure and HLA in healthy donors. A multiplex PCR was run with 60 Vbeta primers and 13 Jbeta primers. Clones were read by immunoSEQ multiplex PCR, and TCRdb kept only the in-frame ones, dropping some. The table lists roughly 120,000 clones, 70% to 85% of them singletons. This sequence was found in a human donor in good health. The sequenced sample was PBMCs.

The CDR3 is CASSVYADSGNTIYF. As DNA, the CDR3 is TGTGCCAGCAGCGTCTACGCGGACTCTGGAAACACCATATATTTT. This rearrangement joins TRBV9 to TRBJ1-3; D is unclear. From germline, CDR1 is SGDLS and CDR2 YYNGEE. The CDR3 spans 15 residues. V was clipped by 2 bases and J by 0 bases, with 9 bases between them. Looking up the rest from reference TRBV9 and TRBJ1-3 gives the full variable domain: DSGVTQTPKHLITATGQRVTLRCSPRSGDLSVYWYQQSLDQGLQFLIQYYNGEERAKGNILERFSAQQFPDLHSELNLSSLELGDSALYFCASSVYADSGNTIYFGEGSWLTVV.